Presented here are 29 T cell receptor beta chains from one specimen sequenced in a study of T-cell reconstitution after alpha-beta-depleted transplantation in children. Using unique molecular identifiers, the investigators prepared the TCRbeta library. TCRdb re-derived calls from the PCR reads in MiXCR, one entry per CDR3 protein. This table holds 450,000 to 700,000 distinct CDR3 sequences, roughly a quarter found once. The source was PBMCs, collected before TCRalphabeta/CD19-depleted stem cell transplant. These receptors all stem from a boy younger than two with Wiskott-Aldrich syndrome, due to receive a stem cell transplant.

This clonotype showed up just a few times. The J gene is TRBJ2-1, the V gene TRBV5-1; a possible D gene is TRBD2 (6 bases). The CDR3 is 16 residues long. V was shortened by 5 bases and J by 7 bases, with 22 bases between the two germline ends. The germline CDR1 and CDR2 sequences are SGHRS and YFSETQ. CDR3 DNA: TGCGCCAGCAGTCCTGGACCCGCACTGCGGGGTAATGAGCAGTTCTTC. It is translated as CASSPGPALRGNEQFF.

Regarding this clonotype: An end of the junction differs from the germline gene, which may be a read error. The chain couples TRBV7-6 to TRBJ1-3, with a possible D match to TRBD1 (6 bases). Germline V gene sequence: CDR1 SGHVS, CDR2 FNYEAQ. The CDR3 is made up of 15 amino acids. CDR3 residues: CAISLATGSGNTIYF. CDR3 nucleotides: TGTGCCATCAGCTTAGCGACAGGCTCTGGAAACACCATATATTTT.

This clonotype was picked up a small number of times. The chain recombines TRBV10-3 with TRBJ2-1, with 9 bases aligning to TRBD2. This CDR3 spans 15 amino acids. With V trimmed by 2 bases and J by 8 bases, 7 bases remained unmatched. Germline assignment: CDR1 ENHRY and CDR2 SYGVKD. The CDR3 is CAISEGGRAVYEQFF. The CDR3 DNA reads TGTGCCATCAGTGAGGGCGGGAGGGCCGTATATGAGCAGTTCTTC.

There are a few counts of this clonotype. The rearrangement uses TRBV20-1 and TRBJ2-5; D is undetermined. The length of the CDR3 is 12 residues. Germline assignment: CDR1 DFQATT and CDR2 SNEGSKA (reference sequence). The V gene lost 2 bases and the J gene lost 0 bases, with 4 bases spanning the gap. The CDR3 sequence is CSARQYQETQYF. CDR3 DNA: TGCAGTGCTAGACAGTACCAAGAGACCCAGTACTTC.

The CDR3 region is CASSPGTSGVSDEQFF. The CDR3 DNA reads as TGTGCCAGCAGCCCCGGGACTAGCGGGGTTTCGGATGAGCAGTTCTTC. The chain links TRBV12-3 or TRBV12-4 to TRBJ2-1, with 13 bases identical to TRBD2. There are 16 residues in the CDR3. The V gene end was trimmed by 6 bases and the J gene end by 8 bases; junction bases not matched to a gene: 10.

This chain connects TRBV20-1 to TRBJ1-2; 7 nucleotides align to TRBD1. The CDR3 loop spans 13 amino acids. CDR1 DFQATT and CDR2 SNEGSKA come from the germline V gene (reference sequence). The trim removed 3 bases at V and 2 bases at J, leaving 3 bases unmatched. CDR3 protein: CSARGDSNYGYTF. The CDR3, as DNA: TGCAGTGCTAGGGGGGACAGCAACTATGGCTACACCTTC.

This clonotype appeared once. This sequence joins TRBV6-1 and TRBJ2-1, with D perhaps TRBD2 (5 bases). This CDR3 contains 16 residues. V lost 7 bases, J lost 0 bases, and 16 bases lay in between. Germline lookup yields CDR1 MNHNS and CDR2 SASEGT. CDR3 loop: CASMDLVAGSYNEQFF. In DNA form, the CDR3 reads TGTGCCAGCATGGACTTAGTGGCGGGCTCCTACAATGAGCAGTTCTTC.

The V and J genes are TRBV9 and TRBJ2-6; D gene unclear. Germline loops: CDR1 SGDLS, CDR2 YYNGEE. V lost 4 bases to trimming and J lost 2 bases, with 13 bases between them. The CDR3 totals 16 residues. As DNA, the CDR3 is TGTGCCAGCAGCCCCCAGTTGGGCCCTGGGGCCAACGTCCTGACTTTC. It encodes CASSPQLGPGANVLTF.

CDR3 nucleotide sequence: TGCGCCAGCAGCACGGGACTAGCGGGAGCCAAAAACATTCAGTACTTC. It encodes CASSTGLAGAKNIQYF. This chain joins TRBV5-1 and TRBJ2-4; TRBD2 agrees at 12 bases. Unmatched junction bases numbered 2, after V lost 4 bases and J lost 0 bases. The CDR3 is 16 amino acids. Germline V gene data show CDR1 as SGHRS and CDR2 as YFSETQ.

This clonotype was recorded a few times. J is TRBJ2-3 and V is TRBV7-9; D is perhaps TRBD2 (5 bases). CDR3 length: 12 residues. Germline CDR1 and CDR2: SEHNR and FQNEAQ (reference sequence). V dropped 5 bases and J dropped 5 bases, with 8 bases sitting between them. The CDR3 nucleotides read TGTGCCAGCAGCCCCCGGGAAGATACGCAGTATTTT. Amino acids: CASSPREDTQYF.

The chain uses TRBV11-2 and TRBJ2-7; D call uncertain. This CDR3 is built from 16 residues. The V end was cut by 1 base, the J end by 0 bases, with 13 bases between. Germline V lookup: CDR1 SGHAT, CDR2 FQNNGV. DNA of the CDR3: TGTGCCAGCAGCTTAGGGAGCGCGACGGTCTCCTACGAGCAGTACTTC. Its translation: CASSLGSATVSYEQYF.

The chain couples TRBV20-1 to TRBJ2-5, with D possibly called TRBD1 or TRBD2 (5 bases each). This CDR3 contains 15 residues. Trimming took off 0 bases at V and 3 bases at J, with 14 bases between the two ends. Germline V lookup: CDR1 DFQATT, CDR2 SNEGSKA (reference sequence). The DNA of the CDR3 is TGCAGTGCTAGAGATGGGGGAGTTTTTGAAGAGACCCAGTACTTC. Its protein product is CSARDGGVFEETQYF.

This chain connects TRBV5-6 to TRBJ2-3; TRBD2 is a possible D gene (6 bases). Germline CDR1 is SGHDT and CDR2 is YYEEEE. V was trimmed by 2 bases and J by 0 bases, leaving 13 bases between them. The CDR3 is 16 residues long. The CDR3 spells CASSFKRVGSTDTQYF. The CDR3 DNA sequence: TGTGCCAGCAGCTTTAAGCGGGTCGGAAGCACAGATACGCAGTATTTT.

V usage is TRBV5-1 and J usage is TRBJ2-5; D tentatively reads TRBD1 or TRBD2 (5 bases each). The CDR3 is made up of 13 amino acids. Trimming pared 5 bases from V and 4 bases from J, leaving 12 bases between. Germline CDR1 is SGHRS and CDR2 is YFSETQ. CDR3 amino acids: CASRKRGRETQYF. In nucleotides, the CDR3 is TGCGCCAGCAGAAAGAGGGGTAGAGAGACCCAGTACTTC.

The chain employs TRBV10-3 and TRBJ2-3; maybe TRBD2 (5 bases). CDR3 size: 14 residues. Trimming took 6 bases from V and 0 from J, leaving 10 bases between them. Germline CDR1 reads ENHRY; CDR2 reads SYGVKD. The CDR3 DNA sequence: TGTGCCATCAGGAGCGGAGCTAGCACAGATACGCAGTATTTT. Protein product: CAIRSGASTDTQYF.

This clonotype was detected only a few times. The CDR3 reads CASSLRGDYEQYF. The CDR3 coding sequence is TGCGCCAGCAGCTTAAGGGGGGACTACGAGCAGTACTTC. V and J are TRBV5-1 and TRBJ2-7; D may correspond to TRBD1 or TRBD2 (6 bases each). The V and J ends lost 2 bases and 3 bases respectively, with 9 bases between them. Germline CDR1 is SGHRS and CDR2 is YFSETQ. CDR3 length: 13 residues.

This rearrangement joins TRBV6-5 to TRBJ1-5; D ambiguous. Between the trimmed V and J ends, which lost 1 base and 6 bases, there was a span of 10 bases. In germline, CDR1 is MNHEY, CDR2 SVGAGI. The CDR3 length is 14 residues. This CDR3 reads CASSYLMMGQPQHF. CDR3 nucleotides: TGTGCCAGCAGTTACTTGATGATGGGTCAGCCCCAGCATTTT.

V gene TRBV11-2 combines with J gene TRBJ2-5; D is unresolved. Germline values: CDR1 SGHAT, CDR2 FQNNGV. Deletions cut 5 bases from V and 5 bases from J, with 15 bases between. The CDR3 length is 14 residues. CDR3 nucleotide sequence: TGTGCCAGCAGCCTCTTGACGGGCGGCGAGACCCAGTACTTC. It specifies CASSLLTGGETQYF.

This chain joins TRBV20-1 and TRBJ1-1; D is uncertain. The CDR3 has 10 amino acids. V lost 6 bases and J 3 bases, leaving 5 bases between the germline ends. Looked up from germline, CDR1 is DFQATT and CDR2 is SNEGSKA (reference sequence). The CDR3 DNA reads as TGCAGTGCCAAGGACACTGAAGCTTTCTTT. Encoded protein: CSAKDTEAFF.

This clonotype occurred a few times. This chain joins TRBV11-2 and TRBJ1-6; the match to TRBD1 covers 7 bases. CDR3 size: 18 residues. Trimming cost V 5 bases and J 0 bases; bases outside gene matches: 10. The germline gives CDR1 SGHAT, CDR2 FQNNGV. The CDR3 sequence: CASSLDGRDSSYNSPLHF. The DNA of the CDR3 is TGTGCCAGCAGCCTCGACGGCAGGGACAGCTCCTATAATTCACCCCTCCACTTT.

The chain has TRBV3-1 and TRBJ1-5; D is undetermined. V was clipped by 3 bases and J by 6 bases, with 12 bases between them. The length of the CDR3 is 14 residues. The V gene's germline CDR1 is LGHDT and CDR2 YNNKEL (reference sequence). CDR3 residues: CASSHSGVSQPQHF. The CDR3 DNA reads TGTGCCAGCAGCCACTCGGGAGTAAGTCAGCCCCAGCATTTT.

This clonotype was detected a few times. The chain uses TRBV5-1 and TRBJ2-3, with unresolved D. The V gene's germline CDR1 is SGHRS and CDR2 YFSETQ. V was trimmed by 5 bases and J by 1 base, leaving 8 bases between them. The CDR3 is 13 residues long. The CDR3 nucleotides read TGCGCCAGCAGACTGCCCCGCACAGATACGCAGTATTTT. This sequence encodes CASRLPRTDTQYF.

The chain employs TRBV29-1 and TRBJ2-7, with TRBD1 matching 8 bases. V dropped 5 bases and J dropped 4; count of bases not matched to a gene: 4. Looked up from germline, CDR1 is SQVTM and CDR2 is ANQGSEA. CDR3 length equals 12 residues. The CDR3 loop is CSVSQGAYEQYF. The CDR3 DNA follows: TGCAGCGTTTCGCAGGGGGCTTACGAGCAGTACTTC.

The rearrangement links TRBV20-1 to TRBJ1-6; no clear D. Germline CDR1 is DFQATT and CDR2 is SNEGSKA (reference sequence). The V end lost 0 bases, the J end lost 5 bases, and 23 bases lay between the germline ends. This CDR3 has 19 residues. The CDR3 sequence: CSARDGRNGQVLNNSPLHF. In DNA form, the CDR3 reads TGCAGTGCTAGAGATGGGCGTAATGGGCAGGTTCTAAATAATTCACCCCTCCACTTT.

This clonotype was counted only a few times. The chain couples TRBV20-1 to TRBJ2-7; D is perhaps TRBD2 (5 bases). V was trimmed by 0 bases and J by 7 bases, leaving 22 bases between them. There are 16 residues in the CDR3. Germline V gene lookup returns CDR1 DFQATT and CDR2 SNEGSKA (reference sequence). This chain's CDR3 is CSARDRSLATWGEQYF. DNA of the CDR3: TGCAGTGCTAGAGATCGGTCCCTAGCTACATGGGGAGAGCAGTACTTC.

There are a few counts of this clonotype. This sequence joins TRBV11-1 and TRBJ2-3, with 12 bases that match TRBD2. Germline CDR1 SGHAT, CDR2 FQDESV (reference sequence). The V gene end was trimmed by 0 bases and the J gene end by 3 bases; junction bases not matched to a gene: 10. CDR3 size: 19 residues. The CDR3 region has the DNA TGTGCCAGCAGCTTAGCACTAGCGGGAGGATGGGCCATAACAGATACGCAGTATTTT. Translated: CASSLALAGGWAITDTQYF.

The chain combines TRBV7-9 with TRBJ2-3; 10 bases are a match to TRBD1. Germline values: CDR1 SEHNR, CDR2 FQNEAQ (reference sequence). This CDR3 spans 16 amino acids. J lost 2 bases, V lost 5 bases, and 7 bases had no gene match. Here the CDR3 DNA reads TGTGCCAGCAGCCCCGGGACAGGGGCCACCACAGATACGCAGTATTTT. Its protein product is CASSPGTGATTDTQYF.

The V call is TRBV5-1, the J call TRBJ2-2; 13 bases map to TRBD2. The CDR3 is 20 residues long. With V trimmed by 0 bases and J by 6 bases, 14 bases remained unmatched. The V gene's germline CDR1 is SGHRS and CDR2 YFSETQ. The CDR3 sequence is CASSLDARVLAGGPAGELFF. The CDR3 coding sequence is TGCGCCAGCAGCTTGGACGCTCGAGTACTAGCGGGAGGGCCGGCCGGGGAGCTGTTTTTT.

V gene TRBV27 combines with J gene TRBJ2-4; TRBD2 is a possible D gene (5 bases). The germline V gene has CDR1 MNHEY and CDR2 SMNVEV (reference sequence). Between the trimmed V and J ends, which lost 2 bases and 0 bases, there was a span of 11 bases. This CDR3 has 16 amino acids. The DNA of the CDR3 is TGTGCCAGCAGTTTAAGAGGGCACCAAGCCAAAAACATTCAGTACTTC. This gives the protein CASSLRGHQAKNIQYF.